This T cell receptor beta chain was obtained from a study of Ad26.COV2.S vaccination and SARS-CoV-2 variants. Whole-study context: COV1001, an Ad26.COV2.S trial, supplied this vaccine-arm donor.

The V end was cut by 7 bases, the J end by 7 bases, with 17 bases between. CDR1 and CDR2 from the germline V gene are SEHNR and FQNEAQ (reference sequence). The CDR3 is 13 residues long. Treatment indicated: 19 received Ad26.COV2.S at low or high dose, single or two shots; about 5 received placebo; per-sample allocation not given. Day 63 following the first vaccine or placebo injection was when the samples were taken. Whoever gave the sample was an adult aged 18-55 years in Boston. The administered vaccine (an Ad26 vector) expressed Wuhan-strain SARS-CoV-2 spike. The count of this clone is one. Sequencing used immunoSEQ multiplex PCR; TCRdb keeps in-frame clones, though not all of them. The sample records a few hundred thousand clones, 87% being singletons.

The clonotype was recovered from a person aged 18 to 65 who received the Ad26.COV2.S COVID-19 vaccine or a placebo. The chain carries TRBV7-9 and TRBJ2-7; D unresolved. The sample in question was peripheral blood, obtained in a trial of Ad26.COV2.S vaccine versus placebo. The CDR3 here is CASTRGRVSEQYF. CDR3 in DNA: TGTGCCAGCACCCGAGGTAGGGTCTCTGAGCAGTACTTC.